The rows below give T cell receptor beta chains drawn from one sample of a study of cytomegalovirus exposure and HLA in healthy donors. Generated by immunoSEQ multiplex PCR, the TCRdb table keeps only in-frame clones and is missing some. The sample records 90,000 to 150,000 clones, 88% being singletons. Specimen: PBMCs. The origin of the receptors is a young woman in good health and CMV-seropositive. CDR3s include the opening cysteine and the closing phenylalanine or tryptophan. A D gene is named only where the DNA matches it firmly. Not every row has a clone size; where given, it reads once, few, many or a size class.

V gene	clone size	D gene	J gene	CDR3 DNA	CDR3 protein
TRBV5-6	-	TRBD1	TRBJ2-1	TGTGCCAGCAGCTTACAACAGGGGGTCGATGAGCAGTTCTTC	CASSLQQGVDEQFF
TRBV20-1	-	-	TRBJ1-4	TGCAGTGCCAAGACACCCGAAAAACTGTTTTTT	CSAKTPEKLFF
TRBV9	-	-	TRBJ1-1	TGTGCCAGCAGCATGGACGGGGACACTGAAGCTTTCTTT	CASSMDGDTEAFF
TRBV7-6	-	TRBD1	TRBJ2-7	TGTGCCAGCAGCTTAGCGCGGGGACAGGGACACGAGCAGTACTTC	CASSLARGQGHEQYF
TRBV15	-	-	TRBJ2-1	TGTGCCACCAGCGAGGTAGGCCTGATCAATGAGCAGTTCTTC	CATSEVGLINEQFF
TRBV15	-	TRBD2	TRBJ2-4	TGTGCCACCAGCAGAGATGTCCTAGCGGGATCCGGACCTAAAAACATTCAGTACTTC	CATSRDVLAGSGPKNIQYF
TRBV7-8	-	-	TRBJ1-2	TGTGCCAGCAGCCCACACGTGTCTGGAGGTGGCTACACCTTC	CASSPHVSGGGYTF
TRBV7-2	-	TRBD1	TRBJ2-5	TGTGCCAGCAGCTTAATTGGGACAGGGATACAGACCCAGTACTTC	CASSLIGTGIQTQYF
TRBV19	-	-	TRBJ1-6	TGTGCCAGTAGTAGAATTTCGCCAGCGTCTTCACCCCTCCACTTT	CASSRISPASSPLHF
TRBV19	-	-	TRBJ1-1	TGTGCCAGTAGCGTGCGTCGGGACACTGAAGCTTTCTTT	CASSVRRDTEAFF
TRBV7-2	-	TRBD2	TRBJ2-7	TGTGCCAGCAGCCCAAGGACTAGCGCCTCCTACGAGCAGTACTTC	CASSPRTSASYEQYF
TRBV7-2	once	-	TRBJ2-7	TGTGCCAGCAGCTTATCCGTAAACTACGAGCAGTACTTC	CASSLSVNYEQYF
TRBV6-5	-	-	TRBJ2-1	TGTGCCAGCAGTTACGTTAGGGGGAGCTCCTACAATGAGCAGTTCTTC	CASSYVRGSSYNEQFF
TRBV27	-	-	TRBJ1-3	TGTGCCAGCAGTTTATTTGCAGGGGCTGGAAACACCATATATTTT	CASSLFAGAGNTIYF
TRBV19	-	-	TRBJ2-1	TGTGCCAGTAGTACGGGACACGGATACAATGAGCAGTTCTTC	CASSTGHGYNEQFF
TRBV19	-	TRBD1	TRBJ1-2	TGTGCCAGTAGAAATGGACAGGGGGCGTATGGCTACACCTTC	CASRNGQGAYGYTF
TRBV19	-	-	TRBJ1-5	TGTGCCAGTAGTGATGGGGGAGGAAGGTATAGCAATCAGCCCCAGCATTTT	CASSDGGGRYSNQPQHF
TRBV5-1	-	-	TRBJ2-7	TGCGCCAGCAGCTTAGGCCCAACTAACACCTACGAGCAGTACTTC	CASSLGPTNTYEQYF
TRBV6-6	-	-	TRBJ2-7	TGTGCCAGCAGTCCTTCGCGGGCCGCGGGCTCCTACGAGCAGTACTTC	CASSPSRAAGSYEQYF
TRBV7-8	-	TRBD1	TRBJ1-2	TGTGCCAGCCAGGGACAGGGGGCTACTAACTATGGCTACACCTTC	CASQGQGATNYGYTF
TRBV19	-	TRBD1	TRBJ1-1	TGTGCCAGTAGGCAACAGGGGGTGAACACTGAAGCTTTCTTT	CASRQQGVNTEAFF
TRBV7-9	-	TRBD1	TRBJ1-1	TGTGCCAGCAGCTTAGGTGTGGGACAGGGCACTGAAGCTTTCTTT	CASSLGVGQGTEAFF
TRBV11-1	-	TRBD2	TRBJ2-2	TGTGCCAGCAGCTTAGCGCGGGCTAGCGGATACACCGGGGAGCTGTTTTTT	CASSLARASGYTGELFF
TRBV9	once	TRBD2	TRBJ2-7	TGTGCCAGCAGCGTAGACGGGAGGGTGGATACCTACGAGCAGTACTTC	CASSVDGRVDTYEQYF
TRBV7-6	-	-	TRBJ2-5	TGTGCCAGCAGCTTTCTTACTTTGTCCCAAGGGGCACAAGAGACCCAGTACTTC	CASSFLTLSQGAQETQYF
TRBV6-1	-	TRBD2	TRBJ2-7	TGTGCCAGCAGAGCCGGGACTAGCAACCCCTACGAGCAGTACTTC	CASRAGTSNPYEQYF
TRBV5-5	-	TRBD1	TRBJ2-7	TGTGCCAGCAGCTTGGAGGGGACAGCCGCCTACGAGCAGTACTTC	CASSLEGTAAYEQYF
TRBV7-6	-	TRBD1	TRBJ2-7	TGTGCCAGCAGCCCAGGACAGGGTGAATCCTACGAGCAGTACTTC	CASSPGQGESYEQYF
TRBV9	-	-	TRBJ1-2	TGTGCCAGCAGTTCAGGGACATTCCCCGTCTATGGCTACACCTTC	CASSSGTFPVYGYTF
TRBV29-1	-	TRBD2	TRBJ2-1	TGCAGCGATACGACTAGCGGGAGGCACCATGAGCAGTTCTTC	CSDTTSGRHHEQFF
TRBV6-1	-	TRBD1	TRBJ1-2	TGTGCCAGCAGTGCGACAGGGAATCATGGCTACACCTTC	CASSATGNHGYTF
TRBV7-3	-	-	TRBJ1-5	TGTGCCAGCAGCTTACAGGCGAATCAGCCCCAGCATTTT	CASSLQANQPQHF
TRBV11-2	-	TRBD2	TRBJ2-2	TGTGCCAGCACCCTCCCGACTAGCGGTGCGGACACCGGGGAGCTGTTTTTT	CASTLPTSGADTGELFF
TRBV7-2	-	-	TRBJ1-1	TGTGCCAGCAGCCTGAGTCGGGACACTGAAGCTTTCTTT	CASSLSRDTEAFF
TRBV28	-	TRBD1	TRBJ2-7	TGTGCCAGCAGTTTACCCCAGGGGGCGATTTACGAGCAGTACTTC	CASSLPQGAIYEQYF
TRBV7-6	-	TRBD1	TRBJ1-5	TGTGCCAGCAGCTTGGGGACAGGCAATCAGCCCCAGCATTTT	CASSLGTGNQPQHF
TRBV6-5	-	-	TRBJ1-2	TGTGCCAGCAGTTACGGGGAGGTCTATGGCTACACCTTC	CASSYGEVYGYTF
TRBV11-3	-	-	TRBJ2-7	TGTGCCAGCAGCTTATGGCACAGCACCTACGAGCAGTACTTC	CASSLWHSTYEQYF
TRBV27	-	-	TRBJ1-4	TGTGCCAGCGGCCGTAGGAGGACTGAAAAACTGTTTTTT	CASGRRRTEKLFF
TRBV28	-	TRBD2	TRBJ2-7	TGTGCCAGCACGGGGGGGATCTCCTACGAGCAGTACTTC	CASTGGISYEQYF
TRBV7-8	-	-	TRBJ2-1	TGTGCCAGCAGCTTAGTTTGGGGCAGGGGGGCCCACAATGAGCAGTTCTTC	CASSLVWGRGAHNEQFF
TRBV15	-	-	TRBJ1-1	TGTGCCACCAGAGTAGGCAGGGTAGGAGAAGCTTTCTTT	CATRVGRVGEAFF
TRBV2	-	-	TRBJ1-2	TGTGCCAGCAGTGCCCTTGAGGTCACGGGTGGCTATGGCTACACCTTC	CASSALEVTGGYGYTF
TRBV4-3	-	TRBD1	TRBJ2-2	TGCGCCAGCAGCCAAGTAGAGGGGGCAGGCACCGGGGAGCTGTTTTTT	CASSQVEGAGTGELFF
TRBV2	-	-	TRBJ2-3	TGTGCCAGCAGTGACCCGACAGGCGGGAGAGTAGATACGCAGTATTTT	CASSDPTGGRVDTQYF
TRBV7-9	-	-	TRBJ1-2	TGTGCCAGCAGCTTAGTAGGGGGCTATGGCTACACCTTC	CASSLVGGYGYTF
TRBV6-5	-	-	TRBJ1-2	TGTGCCAGCAGTTACAGCGCCCGAGGCACAGGCTACACCTTC	CASSYSARGTGYTF
TRBV7-9	once	TRBD1	TRBJ1-2	TGTGCCAGCAGCTCACCGGGACAGCATGGCTACACCTTC	CASSSPGQHGYTF
TRBV5-4	once	-	TRBJ1-2	TGTGCCAGCACCCGAGACAGATTATATGGCTACACCTTC	CASTRDRLYGYTF
TRBV7-9	-	-	TRBJ1-5	TGTGCCAGCAGCTTCGGGGCACAGGGTAATCAGCCCCAGCATTTT	CASSFGAQGNQPQHF
TRBV6-1	-	TRBD1	TRBJ1-3	TGTGCCAGCAAAGAAGGTCGGGACAGCCTATATTTT	CASKEGRDSLYF
TRBV6-5	medium-sized	-	TRBJ1-3	TGTGCCAGCAGTCCCGACAGGGGAAACACCATATATTTT	CASSPDRGNTIYF
TRBV30	-	-	TRBJ2-7	TGTGCCTGGAGTCACTCTAGTGCCTACGAGCAGTACTTC	CAWSHSSAYEQYF
TRBV4-1	once	-	TRBJ2-1	TGCGCCAGCAGCCAGACGAGCCAGGGGGACTATGAGCAGTTCTTC	CASSQTSQGDYEQFF
TRBV7-2	-	TRBD1	TRBJ1-1	TGTGCCAGCAGCCGCAATCAGGGGGCTTCCACTGAAGCTTTCTTT	CASSRNQGASTEAFF